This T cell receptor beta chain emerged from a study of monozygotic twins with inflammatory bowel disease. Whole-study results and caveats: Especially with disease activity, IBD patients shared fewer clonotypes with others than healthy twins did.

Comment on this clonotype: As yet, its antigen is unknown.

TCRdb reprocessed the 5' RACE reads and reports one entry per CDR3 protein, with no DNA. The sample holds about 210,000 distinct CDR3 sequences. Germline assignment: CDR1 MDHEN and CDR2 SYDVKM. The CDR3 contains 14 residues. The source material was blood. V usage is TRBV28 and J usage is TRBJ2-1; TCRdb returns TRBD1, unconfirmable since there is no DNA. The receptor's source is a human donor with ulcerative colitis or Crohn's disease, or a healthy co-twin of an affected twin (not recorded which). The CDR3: CASSRTGGMDEQFF.